This T cell receptor beta chain is drawn from a study of identical twins. Whole-study results and caveats: Where beta out-of-frame sequences were concerned, excess twin sharing was weaker. For monozygotic twins, models underestimated out-of-frame TCR alpha sharing. When twins shared out-of-frame alpha sequences, those sequences had excess low generation probability. Conclusions came from cross-sectional statistical analysis, not from following the same donors.

This clonotype has ten or more counts. What it binds is not known. One entry per CDR3 protein, called by TCRdb with MiXCR from the 5' RACE reads. There are over 250,000 distinct CDR3 sequences in the sample; roughly 10% occur only once, and approximately 6.5% lies in the top ten. The CDR3 length is 17 residues. V dropped 6 bases and J dropped 0 bases, with 18 bases sitting between them. Germline V gene lookup returns CDR1 MDHEN and CDR2 SYDVKM. This sample was also put to use in a study of yellow fever vaccine responses in identical twins.

Sequencing input: CD8+ T cells sorted from blood. This sequence joins TRBV28 and TRBJ2-1; the D is unclear. The receptor comes from a woman between 18 and 29 years old in good health. The CDR3 spells CASSPMTVASSYNEQFF. Here the CDR3 DNA reads TGTGCCAGCAGCCCTATGACGGTCGCCAGCTCCTACAATGAGCAGTTCTTC.